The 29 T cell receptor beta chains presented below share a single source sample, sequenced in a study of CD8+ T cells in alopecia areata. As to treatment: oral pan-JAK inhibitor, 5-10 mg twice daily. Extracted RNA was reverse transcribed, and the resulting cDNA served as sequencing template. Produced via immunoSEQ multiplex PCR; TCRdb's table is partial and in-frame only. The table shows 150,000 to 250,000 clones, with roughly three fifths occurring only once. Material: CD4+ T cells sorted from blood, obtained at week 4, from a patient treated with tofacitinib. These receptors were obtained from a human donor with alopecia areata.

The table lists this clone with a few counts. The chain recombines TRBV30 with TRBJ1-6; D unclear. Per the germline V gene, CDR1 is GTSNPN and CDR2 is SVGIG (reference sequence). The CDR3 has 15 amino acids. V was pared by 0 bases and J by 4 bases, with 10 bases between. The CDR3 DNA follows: TGTGCCTGGAGTGTCGATCGGGGTTATAATTCACCCCTCCACTTT. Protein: CAWSVDRGYNSPLHF.

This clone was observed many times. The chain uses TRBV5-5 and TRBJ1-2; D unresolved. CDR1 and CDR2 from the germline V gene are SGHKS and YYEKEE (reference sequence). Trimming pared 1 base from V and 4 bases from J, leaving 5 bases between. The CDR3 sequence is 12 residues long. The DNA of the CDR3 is TGTGCCAGCAGCTTGTGGAGCTATGGCTACACCTTC. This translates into CASSLWSYGYTF.

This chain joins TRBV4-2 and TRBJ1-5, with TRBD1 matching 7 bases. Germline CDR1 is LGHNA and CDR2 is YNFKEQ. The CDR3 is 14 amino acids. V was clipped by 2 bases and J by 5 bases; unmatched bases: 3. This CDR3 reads CASSQRQGDQPQHF. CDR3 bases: TGTGCCAGCAGCCAACGACAGGGAGATCAGCCCCAGCATTTT.

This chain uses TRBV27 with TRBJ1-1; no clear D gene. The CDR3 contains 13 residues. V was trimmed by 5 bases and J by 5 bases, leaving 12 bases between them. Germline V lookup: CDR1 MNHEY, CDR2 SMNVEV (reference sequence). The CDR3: CASSPGRATEAFF. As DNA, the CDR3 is TGTGCCAGCAGTCCAGGAAGGGCGACTGAAGCTTTCTTT.

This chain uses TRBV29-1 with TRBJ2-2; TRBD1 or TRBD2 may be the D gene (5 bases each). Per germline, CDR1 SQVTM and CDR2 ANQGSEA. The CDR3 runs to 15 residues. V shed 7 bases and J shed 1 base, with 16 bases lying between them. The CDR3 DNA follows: TGCAGCGCACGCGGGCATACAGGGAACACCGGGGAGCTGTTTTTT. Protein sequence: CSARGHTGNTGELFF.

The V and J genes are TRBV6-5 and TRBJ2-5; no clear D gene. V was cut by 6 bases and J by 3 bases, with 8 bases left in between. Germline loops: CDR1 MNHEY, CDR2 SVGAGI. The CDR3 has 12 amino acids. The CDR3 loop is CASSRDKETQYF. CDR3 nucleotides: TGTGCCAGCAGCCGAGATAAAGAGACCCAGTACTTC.

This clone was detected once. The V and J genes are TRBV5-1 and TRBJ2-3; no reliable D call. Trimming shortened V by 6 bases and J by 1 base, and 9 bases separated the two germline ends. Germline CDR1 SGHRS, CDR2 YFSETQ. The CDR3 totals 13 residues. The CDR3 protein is CASMVRGTDTQYF. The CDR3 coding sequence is TGCGCCAGCATGGTACGGGGCACAGATACGCAGTATTTT. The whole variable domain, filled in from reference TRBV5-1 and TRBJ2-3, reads KAGVTQTPRYLIKTRGQQVTLSCSPISGHRSVSWYQQTPGQGLQFLFEYFSETQRNKGNFPGRFSGRQFSNSRSEMNVSTLELGDSALYLCASMVRGTDTQYFGPGTRLTVL.

As DNA, the CDR3 is TGTGCCAGCAGCTCAAGGGCTTTTAAAGAGACCCAGTACTTC. Amino acids: CASSSRAFKETQYF. This chain joins TRBV5-6 and TRBJ2-5; no firm D call. The CDR3 runs 14 residues. CDR1 is SGHDT and CDR2 is YYEEEE in the germline V gene. V was trimmed by 3 bases and J by 3 bases, leaving 12 bases between them.

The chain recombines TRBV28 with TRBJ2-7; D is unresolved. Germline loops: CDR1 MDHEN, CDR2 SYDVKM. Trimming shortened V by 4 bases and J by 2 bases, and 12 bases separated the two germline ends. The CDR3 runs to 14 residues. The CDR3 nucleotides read TGTGCCAGCAGTTCTCCAGGAACGGCCTACGAGCAGTACTTC. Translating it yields CASSSPGTAYEQYF. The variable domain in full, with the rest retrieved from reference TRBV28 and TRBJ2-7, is DVKVTQSSRYLVKRTGEKVFLECVQDMDHENMFWYRQDPGLGLRLIYFSYDVKMKEKGDIPEGYSVSREKKERFSLILESASTNQTSMYLCASSSPGTAYEQYFGPGTRLTVT.

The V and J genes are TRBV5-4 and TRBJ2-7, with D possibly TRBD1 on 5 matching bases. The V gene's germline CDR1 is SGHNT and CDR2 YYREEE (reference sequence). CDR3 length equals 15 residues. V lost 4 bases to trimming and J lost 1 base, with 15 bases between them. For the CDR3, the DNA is TGTGCCAGCAGCCTGGTGGGGCAGAAGTCCTACGAGCAGTACTTC. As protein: CASSLVGQKSYEQYF. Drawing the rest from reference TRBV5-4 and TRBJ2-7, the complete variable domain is ETGVTQSPTHLIKTRGQQVTLRCSSQSGHNTVSWYQQALGQGPQFIFQYYREEENGRGNFPPRFSGLQFPNYSSELNVNALELDDSALYLCASSLVGQKSYEQYFGPGTRLTVT.

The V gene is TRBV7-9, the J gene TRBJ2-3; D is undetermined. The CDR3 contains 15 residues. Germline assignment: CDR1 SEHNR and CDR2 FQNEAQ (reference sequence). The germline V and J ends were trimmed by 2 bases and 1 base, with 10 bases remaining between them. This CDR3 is CASSLPASGTDTQYF. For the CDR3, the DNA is TGTGCCAGCAGCTTACCGGCCAGTGGCACAGATACGCAGTATTTT.

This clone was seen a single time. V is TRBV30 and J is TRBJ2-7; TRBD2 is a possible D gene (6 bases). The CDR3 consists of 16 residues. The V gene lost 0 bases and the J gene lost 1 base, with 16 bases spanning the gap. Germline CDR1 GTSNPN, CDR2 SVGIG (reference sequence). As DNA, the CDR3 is TGTGCCTGGAGTGTACGGCCCCAAGGGAGGTCCTACGAGCAGTACTTC. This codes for CAWSVRPQGRSYEQYF.

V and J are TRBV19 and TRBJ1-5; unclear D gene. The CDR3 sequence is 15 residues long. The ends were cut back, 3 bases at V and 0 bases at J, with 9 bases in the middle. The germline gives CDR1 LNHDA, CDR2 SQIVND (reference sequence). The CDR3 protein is CASSIGPYSNQPQHF. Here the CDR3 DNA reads TGTGCCAGTAGTATTGGGCCTTATAGCAATCAGCCCCAGCATTTT.

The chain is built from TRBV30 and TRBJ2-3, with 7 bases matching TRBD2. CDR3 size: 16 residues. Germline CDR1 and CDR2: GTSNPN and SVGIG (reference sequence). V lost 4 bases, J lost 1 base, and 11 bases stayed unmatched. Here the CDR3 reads CAWNLPTSAGTDTQYF. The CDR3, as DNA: TGTGCCTGGAACCTACCAACTAGCGCTGGCACAGATACGCAGTATTTT.

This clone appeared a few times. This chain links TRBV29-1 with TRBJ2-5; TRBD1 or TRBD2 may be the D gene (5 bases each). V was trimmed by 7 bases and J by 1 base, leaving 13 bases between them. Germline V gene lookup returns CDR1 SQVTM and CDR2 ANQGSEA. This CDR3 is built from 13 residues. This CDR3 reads CSAGWGSQETQYF. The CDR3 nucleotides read TGCAGCGCGGGGTGGGGCAGCCAAGAGACCCAGTACTTC.

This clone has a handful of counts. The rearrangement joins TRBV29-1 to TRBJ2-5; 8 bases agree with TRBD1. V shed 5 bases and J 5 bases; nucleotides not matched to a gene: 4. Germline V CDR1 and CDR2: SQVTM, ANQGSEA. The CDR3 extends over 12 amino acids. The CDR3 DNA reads TGCAGCGTTCTGGACAGGGCGGAGACCCAGTACTTC. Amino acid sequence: CSVLDRAETQYF.

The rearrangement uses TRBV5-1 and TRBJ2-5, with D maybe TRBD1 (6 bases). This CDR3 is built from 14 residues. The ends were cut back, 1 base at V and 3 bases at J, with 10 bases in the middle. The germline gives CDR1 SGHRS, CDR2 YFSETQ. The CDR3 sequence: CASSLWTAEETQYF. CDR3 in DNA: TGCGCCAGCAGCTTGTGGACAGCTGAAGAGACCCAGTACTTC.

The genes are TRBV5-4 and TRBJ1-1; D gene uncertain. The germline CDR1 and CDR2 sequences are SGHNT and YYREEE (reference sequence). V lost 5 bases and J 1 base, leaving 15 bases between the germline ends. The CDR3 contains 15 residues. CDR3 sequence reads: CASSSSPIGNTEAFF. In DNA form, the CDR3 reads TGTGCCAGCAGTTCAAGCCCGATTGGGAACACTGAAGCTTTCTTT.

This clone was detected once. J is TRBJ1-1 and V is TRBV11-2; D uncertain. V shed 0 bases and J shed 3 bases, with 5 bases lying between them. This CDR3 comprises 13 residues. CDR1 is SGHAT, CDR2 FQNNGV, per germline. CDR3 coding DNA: TGTGCCAGCAGCTTAGAGCTACACACTGAAGCTTTCTTT. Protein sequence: CASSLELHTEAFF.

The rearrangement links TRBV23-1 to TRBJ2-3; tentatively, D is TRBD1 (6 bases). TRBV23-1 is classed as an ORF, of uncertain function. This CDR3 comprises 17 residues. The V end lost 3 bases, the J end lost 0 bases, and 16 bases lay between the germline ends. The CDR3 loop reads CASSHAKGVGSTDTQYF. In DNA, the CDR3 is TGCGCCAGCAGTCACGCCAAGGGGGTCGGAAGCACAGATACGCAGTATTTT.

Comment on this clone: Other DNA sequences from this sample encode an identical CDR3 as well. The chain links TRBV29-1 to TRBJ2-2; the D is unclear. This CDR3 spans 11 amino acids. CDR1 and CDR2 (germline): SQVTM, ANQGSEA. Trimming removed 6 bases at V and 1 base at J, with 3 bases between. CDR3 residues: CSVGNTGELFF. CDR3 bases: TGCAGCGTCGGGAACACCGGGGAGCTGTTTTTT.

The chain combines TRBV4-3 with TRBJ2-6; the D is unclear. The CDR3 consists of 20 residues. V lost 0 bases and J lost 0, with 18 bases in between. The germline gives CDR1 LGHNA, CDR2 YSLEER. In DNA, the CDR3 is TGCGCCAGCAGCCAAGATCGGTACCTGCGGTCGATCTCTGGGGCCAACGTCCTGACTTTC. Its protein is CASSQDRYLRSISGANVLTF.

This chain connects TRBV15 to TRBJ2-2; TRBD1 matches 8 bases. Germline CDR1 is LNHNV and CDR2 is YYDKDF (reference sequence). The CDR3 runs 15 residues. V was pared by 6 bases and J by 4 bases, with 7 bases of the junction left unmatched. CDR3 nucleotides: TGTGCCACCAGGGGATTTACAGGGGGCACCGGGGAGCTGTTTTTT. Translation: CATRGFTGGTGELFF.

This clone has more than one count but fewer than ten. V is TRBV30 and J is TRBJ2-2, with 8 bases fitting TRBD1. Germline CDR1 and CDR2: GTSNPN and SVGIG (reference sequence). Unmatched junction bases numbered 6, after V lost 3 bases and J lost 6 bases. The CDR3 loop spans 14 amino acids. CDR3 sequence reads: CAWRGRGRPGELFF. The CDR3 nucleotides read TGTGCCTGGAGGGGCAGGGGGCGACCCGGGGAGCTGTTTTTT.

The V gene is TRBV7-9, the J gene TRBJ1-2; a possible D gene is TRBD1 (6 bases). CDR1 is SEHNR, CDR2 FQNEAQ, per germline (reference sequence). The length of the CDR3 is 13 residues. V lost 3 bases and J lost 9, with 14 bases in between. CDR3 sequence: CASSLADSSSYTF. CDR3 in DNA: TGTGCCAGCAGCTTGGCGGACAGCTCGAGCTACACCTTC.

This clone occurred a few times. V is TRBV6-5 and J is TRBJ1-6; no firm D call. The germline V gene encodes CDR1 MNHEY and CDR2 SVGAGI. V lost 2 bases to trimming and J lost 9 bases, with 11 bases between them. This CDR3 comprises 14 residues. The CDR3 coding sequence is TGTGCCAGCAGTTACGTCCCACGGGGTTCACCCCTCCACTTT. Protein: CASSYVPRGSPLHF.

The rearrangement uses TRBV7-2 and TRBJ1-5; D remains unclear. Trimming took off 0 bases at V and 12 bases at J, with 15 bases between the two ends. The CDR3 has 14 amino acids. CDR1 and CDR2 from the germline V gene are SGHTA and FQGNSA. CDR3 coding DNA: TGTGCCAGCAGCTTAGCGCCTGAAGGTGGTGACCAGCATTTT. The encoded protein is CASSLAPEGGDQHF.

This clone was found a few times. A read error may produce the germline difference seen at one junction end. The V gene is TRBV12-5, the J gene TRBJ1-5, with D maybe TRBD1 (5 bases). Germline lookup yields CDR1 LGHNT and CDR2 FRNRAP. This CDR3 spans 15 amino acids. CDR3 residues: CASGLVVEGNRPQHF. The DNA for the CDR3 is TGTGCTAGTGGTTTGGTGGTGGAGGGGAATCGGCCCCAGCATTTT.

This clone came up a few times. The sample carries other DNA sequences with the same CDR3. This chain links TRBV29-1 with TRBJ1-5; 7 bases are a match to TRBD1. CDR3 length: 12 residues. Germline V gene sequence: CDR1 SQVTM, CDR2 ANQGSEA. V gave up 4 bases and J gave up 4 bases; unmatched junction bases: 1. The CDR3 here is CSVGTGNQPQHF. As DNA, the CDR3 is TGCAGCGTTGGGACAGGTAATCAGCCCCAGCATTTT.